These 20 T cell receptor beta chains were sequenced from one sample in a study of blood T cell repertoires in COVID-19. Produced via immunoSEQ multiplex PCR; TCRdb's table is partial and in-frame only. This sample has fewer than 85,000 clones, with 65% to 85% found just once. What was sequenced was peripheral blood. These TCRs come from an older woman with acute or convalescent COVID-19.

V is TRBV19 and J is TRBJ1-1; 10 bases are shared with TRBD1. In germline, CDR1 is LNHDA, CDR2 SQIVND (reference sequence). This CDR3 region has 17 residues. J gave up 3 bases and V 5 bases, and 12 bases lay outside the gene matches. The CDR3 DNA sequence: TGTGCCAGTAGTCAAGGGACAGGGGTCGCAATTTACACTGAAGCTTTCTTT. Its translation: CASSQGTGVAIYTEAFF.

V gene TRBV5-1 combines with J gene TRBJ1-1; TRBD1 might be the D (6 bases). The ends were cut back, 2 bases at V and 4 bases at J, with 15 bases in the middle. The germline gives CDR1 SGHRS, CDR2 YFSETQ. There are 15 residues in the CDR3. The CDR3 DNA follows: TGCGCCAGCAGCTTAGAATCAGGGGAGTTCACTGAAGCTTTCTTT. This codes for CASSLESGEFTEAFF.

V and J are TRBV7-2 and TRBJ1-1, with 8 nucleotides matching TRBD1. This CDR3 contains 14 residues. The germline gives CDR1 SGHTA, CDR2 FQGNSA. Unmatched junction bases numbered 4, after V lost 2 bases and J lost 5 bases. The CDR3 DNA follows: TGTGCCAGCAGCTTACAGGGGGCGGGGACTGAAGCTTTCTTT. Its translation: CASSLQGAGTEAFF.

The chain employs TRBV7-2 and TRBJ1-3, with D possibly being TRBD1 (5 bases). The CDR3 is 14 residues long. Germline V CDR1 and CDR2: SGHTA, FQGNSA. Trimming removed 8 bases from V and 4 bases from J, with 15 bases in between. CDR3 in DNA: TGTGCCAGCGGCCCAACAGGTTCGGGAAACACCATATATTTT. Its protein is CASGPTGSGNTIYF.

The chain employs TRBV5-1 and TRBJ1-5; D uncertain. Per germline, CDR1 SGHRS and CDR2 YFSETQ. Trimming removed 4 bases at V and 8 bases at J, with 16 bases between. The CDR3 is 14 residues long. CDR3: CASSRSGEEKPQHF. The CDR3 nucleotides read TGCGCCAGCAGCCGTTCGGGAGAGGAAAAGCCCCAGCATTTT.

A few counts support this clone. The sample has other DNA sequences that encode this CDR3 too. The chain combines TRBV7-9 with TRBJ2-7; 8 nucleotides align to TRBD2. The CDR3 contains 14 residues. V was clipped by 6 bases and J by 2 bases; unmatched bases: 6. Germline lookup yields CDR1 SEHNR and CDR2 FQNEAQ (reference sequence). The CDR3 DNA follows: TGTGCCAGCAGTCCTCTAGCGGGCGCCTACGAGCAGTACTTC. It specifies CASSPLAGAYEQYF.

The rearrangement links TRBV11-2 to TRBJ2-1; the match to TRBD2 covers 11 bases. The CDR3 spans 16 residues. Germline V lookup: CDR1 SGHAT, CDR2 FQNNGV. V lost 5 bases and J lost 6; bases outside the gene matches: 9. CDR3 region: CASSPVGTSGPNEQFF. CDR3 in DNA: TGTGCCAGCAGCCCAGTGGGGACTAGCGGCCCCAATGAGCAGTTCTTC. Full variable domain (remainder filled in from reference TRBV11-2 and TRBJ2-1): EAGVAQSPRYKIIEKRQSVAFWCNPISGHATLYWYQQILGQGPKLLIQFQNNGVVDDSQLPKDRFSAERLKGVDSTLKIQPAKLEDSAVYLCASSPVGTSGPNEQFFGPGTRLTVL.

The chain couples TRBV11-2 to TRBJ2-7, with 12 bases lining up with TRBD1. Looked up from germline, CDR1 is SGHAT and CDR2 is FQNNGV. This CDR3 has 14 amino acids. V shed 5 bases and J 2 bases; nucleotides not matched to a gene: 1. CDR3 sequence (DNA): TGTGCCAGCAGCGGGACAGGGGGCGCCTACGAGCAGTACTTC. It encodes CASSGTGGAYEQYF.

This chain uses TRBV30 with TRBJ1-5; D might be TRBD1 (6 bases). CDR1 is GTSNPN, CDR2 SVGIG, per germline (reference sequence). The V end lost 2 bases, the J end lost 5 bases, and 16 bases lay between the germline ends. This CDR3 is built from 15 residues. The CDR3 is CAWSSIAGADQPQHF. DNA of the CDR3: TGTGCCTGGAGTTCTATAGCAGGGGCCGATCAGCCCCAGCATTTT.

This chain links TRBV11-3 with TRBJ2-7; 7 bases align to TRBD2. Germline lookup yields CDR1 SGHNT and CDR2 YENEEA. This CDR3 contains 15 residues. J was trimmed by 3 bases and V by 3 bases; bases with no gene match: 8. Here the CDR3 DNA reads TGTGCCAGCAGCTTCCGGCGGGAGCCCAACTACGAGCAGTACTTC. Protein: CASSFRREPNYEQYF.

The genes are TRBV5-1 and TRBJ2-3; TRBD2 agrees at 9 bases. CDR3 length equals 15 residues. V trimming: 0 bases; J trimming: 5 bases; junction bases outside the gene matches: 4. CDR1 is SGHRS and CDR2 is YFSETQ in the germline V gene. CDR3 in DNA: TGCGCCAGCAGCTTGGTGGCGGGGGGGCAAGATACGCAGTATTTT. Translating it yields CASSLVAGGQDTQYF.

This clone was observed a handful of times. The chain links TRBV6-5 to TRBJ1-5; 7 bases line up with TRBD1. The CDR3 loop spans 14 amino acids. The germline CDR1 and CDR2 sequences are MNHEY and SVGAGI. With 6 bases clipped from V and 6 bases from J, the junction kept 8 bases outside the gene matches. CDR3 sequence (DNA): TGTGCCAGCAGGGCTGGAGGGGGCGGTCAGCCCCAGCATTTT. Its translation is CASRAGGGGQPQHF.

This chain links TRBV30 with TRBJ1-5, with 11 bases identical to TRBD1. Germline V gene data show CDR1 as GTSNPN and CDR2 as SVGIG (reference sequence). V shed 5 bases, J shed 3 bases, and the junction held 3 bases outside the gene matches. The CDR3 loop spans 14 amino acids. This CDR3 reads CAWGTGGLNQPQHF. CDR3 bases: TGTGCCTGGGGGACAGGGGGTCTCAATCAGCCCCAGCATTTT.

This clone was seen many times. The gene calls are TRBV10-3 and TRBJ2-7, with 12 bases identical to TRBD2. The CDR3 consists of 15 residues. The junction had 5 bases not matched to a gene; V was cut back by 2 bases and J by 6 bases. Germline lookup yields CDR1 ENHRY and CDR2 SYGVKD. The CDR3 coding sequence is TGTGCCATCAGTGAGAGACTAGCGGGAGATAGCGAGCAGTACTTC. Encoded protein: CAISERLAGDSEQYF.

The V call is TRBV5-4, the J call TRBJ2-3; 8 nucleotides agree with TRBD1. The length of the CDR3 is 14 residues. CDR1 SGHNT and CDR2 YYREEE come from the germline V gene (reference sequence). The J segment lost 5 bases and the V segment lost 3 bases, leaving 5 bases of the junction unmatched. The CDR3 bases are TGTGCCAGCAGCTCGAAACAGGGGGGAGATACGCAGTATTTT. It specifies CASSSKQGGDTQYF.

The chain couples TRBV10-3 to TRBJ2-7; 7 bases map to TRBD2. The germline gives CDR1 ENHRY, CDR2 SYGVKD. V shed 5 bases, J shed 2 bases, and the junction held 6 bases outside the gene matches. The CDR3 is 14 residues long. CDR3 sequence (DNA): TGTGCCATCAGTCCTCTAGCGGTTACCTACGAGCAGTACTTC. Protein: CAISPLAVTYEQYF.

V usage is TRBV7-9 and J usage is TRBJ1-1; D unclear. The V end lost 2 bases, the J end lost 0 bases, and 7 bases lay between the germline ends. The CDR3 is 14 residues long. Germline CDR1 reads SEHNR; CDR2 reads FQNEAQ (reference sequence). CDR3 sequence: CASSLTTLNTEAFF. DNA for the CDR3: TGTGCCAGCAGCTTAACTACACTGAACACTGAAGCTTTCTTT. Full variable domain (outside the CDR3, taken from reference TRBV7-9 and TRBJ1-1): DTGVSQNPRHKITKRGQNVTFRCDPISEHNRLYWYRQTLGQGPEFLTYFQNEAQLEKSRLLSDRFSAERPKGSFSTLEIQRTEQGDSAMYLCASSLTTLNTEAFFGQGTRLTVV.

The chain links TRBV19 to TRBJ1-2; TRBD1 agrees at 9 bases. Trimming cost V 8 bases and J 5 bases; bases outside gene matches: 9. CDR1 and CDR2 from the germline V gene are LNHDA and SQIVND (reference sequence). The CDR3 is 14 amino acids. CDR3: CASSHRDREYGYTF. In DNA, the CDR3 is TGTGCCAGTTCCCACCGGGACAGGGAGTATGGCTACACCTTC.

With respect to this clone: The junction does not match germline at one end; this may be a read error. The J gene is TRBJ1-1, the V gene TRBV2; D is unresolved. CDR1 is SNHLY and CDR2 is FYNNEI in the germline V gene. The CDR3 spans 13 residues. CDR3 in DNA: TGTGCCCGCAGGAGGCAGCAGAACACTGAAGCTTTCTTT. This codes for CARRRQQNTEAFF.

This clone was picked up a small number of times. The V and J genes are TRBV19 and TRBJ1-1; no reliable D call. The germline V gene has CDR1 LNHDA and CDR2 SQIVND (reference sequence). Trimming removed 5 bases at V and 0 bases at J, with 7 bases between. CDR3 size: 13 residues. CDR3 DNA sequence: TGTGCCAGTAGTGCCTGGCTGAACACTGAAGCTTTCTTT. It translates to CASSAWLNTEAFF.